This TCR beta chain was sequenced for a study of blood T cell repertoires in COVID-19. For the study at large: Samples representing acute and convalescent COVID-19 were sourced from the United States, Italy and Spain. T cells, B-cell-depleted T cells, or PBMCs supplied cDNA or gDNA.

The CDR3 is made up of 13 amino acids. In germline, CDR1 is KGHDR, CDR2 SFDVKD. V was pared by 3 bases and J by 12 bases, with 15 bases between. Per the authors' pipeline: Reference gene primers were amplified, and this amplification served to estimate nucleated cell counts. The protocol was immunoSEQ multiplex PCR, while the TCRdb copy is restricted to in-frame clones and leaves out a portion. The DNA was the basis for D and trimming; V, J and clone size are from that table. The table shows approximately 110,000 clones, with 85% occurring only once. Material for sequencing was peripheral blood. The origin of this receptor is a man aged 45 to 65 with acute or convalescent COVID-19. The chain couples TRBV24-1 to TRBJ2-3; perhaps TRBD2 as D (6 bases). The DNA of the CDR3 is TGTGCCACCAGTGATCCAACTAGCTTTGCACAGTATTTT. Translating gives CATSDPTSFAQYF.